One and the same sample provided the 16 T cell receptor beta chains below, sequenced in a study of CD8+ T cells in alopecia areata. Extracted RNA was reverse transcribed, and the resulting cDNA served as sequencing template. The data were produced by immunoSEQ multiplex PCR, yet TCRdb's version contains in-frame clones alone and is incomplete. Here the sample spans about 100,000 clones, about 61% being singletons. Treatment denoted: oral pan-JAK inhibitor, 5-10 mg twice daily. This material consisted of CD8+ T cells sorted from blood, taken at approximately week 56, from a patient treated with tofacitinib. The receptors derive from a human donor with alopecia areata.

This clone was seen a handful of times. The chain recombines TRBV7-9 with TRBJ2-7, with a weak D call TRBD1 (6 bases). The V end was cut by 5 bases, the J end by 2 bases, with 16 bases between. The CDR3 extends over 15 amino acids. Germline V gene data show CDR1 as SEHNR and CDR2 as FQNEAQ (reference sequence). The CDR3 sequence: CASSLIEGVAYEQYF. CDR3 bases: TGTGCCAGCAGCCTGATAGAGGGGGTGGCCTACGAGCAGTACTTC.

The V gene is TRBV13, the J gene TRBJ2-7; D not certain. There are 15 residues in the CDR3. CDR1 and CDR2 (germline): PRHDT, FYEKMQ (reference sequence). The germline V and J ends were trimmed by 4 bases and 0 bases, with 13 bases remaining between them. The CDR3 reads CASSSIQKSSYEQYF. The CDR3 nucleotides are TGTGCCAGCAGCTCAATACAGAAAAGCTCCTACGAGCAGTACTTC.

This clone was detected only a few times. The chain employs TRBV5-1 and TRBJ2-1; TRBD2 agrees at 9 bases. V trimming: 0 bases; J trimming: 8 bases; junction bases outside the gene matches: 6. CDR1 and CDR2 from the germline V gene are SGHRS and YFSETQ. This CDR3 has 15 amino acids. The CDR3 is CASSLESSGVDEQFF. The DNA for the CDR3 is TGCGCCAGCAGCTTGGAGTCTAGCGGGGTGGATGAGCAGTTCTTC. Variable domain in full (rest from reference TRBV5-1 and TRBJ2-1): KAGVTQTPRYLIKTRGQQVTLSCSPISGHRSVSWYQQTPGQGLQFLFEYFSETQRNKGNFPGRFSGRQFSNSRSEMNVSTLELGDSALYLCASSLESSGVDEQFFGPGTRLTVL.

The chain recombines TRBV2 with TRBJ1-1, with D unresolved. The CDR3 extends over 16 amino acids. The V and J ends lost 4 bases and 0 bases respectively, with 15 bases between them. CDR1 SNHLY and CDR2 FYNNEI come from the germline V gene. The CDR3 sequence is CASSVGRIQMNTEAFF. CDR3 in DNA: TGTGCCAGCAGTGTTGGAAGGATCCAGATGAACACTGAAGCTTTCTTT.

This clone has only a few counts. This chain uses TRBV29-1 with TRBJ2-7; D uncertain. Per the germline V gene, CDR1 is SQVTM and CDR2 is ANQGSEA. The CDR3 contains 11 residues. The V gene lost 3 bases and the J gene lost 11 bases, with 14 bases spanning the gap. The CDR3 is CSVDEGPSEYF. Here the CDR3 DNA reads TGCAGCGTTGACGAAGGACCCTCGGAGTACTTC.

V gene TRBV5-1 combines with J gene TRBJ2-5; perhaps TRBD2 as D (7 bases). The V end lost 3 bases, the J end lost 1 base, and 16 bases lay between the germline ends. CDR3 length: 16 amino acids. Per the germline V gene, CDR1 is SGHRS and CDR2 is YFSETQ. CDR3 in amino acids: CASSSGLGGIQETQYF. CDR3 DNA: TGCGCCAGCAGCTCCGGACTAGGGGGGATCCAAGAGACCCAGTACTTC.

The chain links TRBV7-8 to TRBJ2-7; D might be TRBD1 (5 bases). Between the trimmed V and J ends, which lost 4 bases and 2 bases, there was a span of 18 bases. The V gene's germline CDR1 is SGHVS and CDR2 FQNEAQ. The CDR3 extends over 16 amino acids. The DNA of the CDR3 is TGTGCCAGCAGCTCAAGAACAGGCGCCAGGACCTACGAGCAGTACTTC. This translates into CASSSRTGARTYEQYF.

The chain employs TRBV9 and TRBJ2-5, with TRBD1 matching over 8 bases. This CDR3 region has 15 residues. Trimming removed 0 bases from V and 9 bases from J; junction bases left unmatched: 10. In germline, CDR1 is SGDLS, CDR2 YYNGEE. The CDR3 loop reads CASSVGDRPSTAQYF. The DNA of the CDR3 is TGTGCCAGCAGCGTAGGGGACAGGCCATCAACGGCCCAGTACTTC.

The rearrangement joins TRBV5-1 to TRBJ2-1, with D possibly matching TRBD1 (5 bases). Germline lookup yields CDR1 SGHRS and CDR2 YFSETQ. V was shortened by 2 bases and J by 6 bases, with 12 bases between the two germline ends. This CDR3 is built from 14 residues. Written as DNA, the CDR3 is TGCGCCAGCAGCTTTTTACAGGCCGCCAATGAGCAGTTCTTC. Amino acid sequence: CASSFLQAANEQFF. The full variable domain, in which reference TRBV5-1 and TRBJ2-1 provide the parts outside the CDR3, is KAGVTQTPRYLIKTRGQQVTLSCSPISGHRSVSWYQQTPGQGLQFLFEYFSETQRNKGNFPGRFSGRQFSNSRSEMNVSTLELGDSALYLCASSFLQAANEQFFGPGTRLTVL.

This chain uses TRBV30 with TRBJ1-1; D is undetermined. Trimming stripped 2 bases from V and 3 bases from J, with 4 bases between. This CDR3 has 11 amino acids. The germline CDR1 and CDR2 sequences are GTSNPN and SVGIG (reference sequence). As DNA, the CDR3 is TGTGCCTGGAGTCATTACACTGAAGCTTTCTTT. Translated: CAWSHYTEAFF.

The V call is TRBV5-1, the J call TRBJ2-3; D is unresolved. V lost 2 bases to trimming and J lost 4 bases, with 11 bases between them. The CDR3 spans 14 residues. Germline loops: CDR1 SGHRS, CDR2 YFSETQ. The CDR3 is CASSFPDGPDTQYF. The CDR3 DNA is TGCGCCAGCAGCTTTCCAGACGGTCCAGATACGCAGTATTTT.

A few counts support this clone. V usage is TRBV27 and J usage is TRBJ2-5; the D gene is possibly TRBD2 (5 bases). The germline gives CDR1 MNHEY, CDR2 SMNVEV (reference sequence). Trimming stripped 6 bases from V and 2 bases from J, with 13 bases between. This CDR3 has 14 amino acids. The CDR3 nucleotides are TGTGCCAGCAGAAGGCCGGGATCACAAGAGACCCAGTACTTC. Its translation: CASRRPGSQETQYF.

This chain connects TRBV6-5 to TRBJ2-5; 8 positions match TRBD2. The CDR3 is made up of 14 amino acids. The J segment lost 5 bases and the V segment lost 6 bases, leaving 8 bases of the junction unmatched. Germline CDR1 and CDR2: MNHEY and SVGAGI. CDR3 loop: CASSLWTSTETQYF. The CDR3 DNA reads TGTGCCAGCAGCCTATGGACTAGCACGGAGACCCAGTACTTC.

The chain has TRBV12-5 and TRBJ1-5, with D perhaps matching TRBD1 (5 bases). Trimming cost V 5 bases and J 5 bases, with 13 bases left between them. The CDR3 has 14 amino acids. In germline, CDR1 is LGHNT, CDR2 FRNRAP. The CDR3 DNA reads TGTGCTAGTGGTCCGGGGACCGCGCATCAGCCCCAGCATTTT. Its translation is CASGPGTAHQPQHF. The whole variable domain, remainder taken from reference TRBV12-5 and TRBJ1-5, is DARVTQTPRHKVTEMGQEVTMRCQPILGHNTVFWYRQTMMQGLELLAYFRNRAPLDDSGMPKDRFSAEMPDATLATLKIQPSEPRDSAVYFCASGPGTAHQPQHFGDGTRLSIL.

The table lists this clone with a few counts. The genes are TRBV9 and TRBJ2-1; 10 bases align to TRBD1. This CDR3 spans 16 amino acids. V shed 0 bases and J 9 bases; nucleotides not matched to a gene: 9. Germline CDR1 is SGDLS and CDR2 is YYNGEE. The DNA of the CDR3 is TGTGCCAGCAGCGTAGTGGGGACAGGGGCCTTGGGTGAGCAGTTCTTC. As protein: CASSVVGTGALGEQFF.

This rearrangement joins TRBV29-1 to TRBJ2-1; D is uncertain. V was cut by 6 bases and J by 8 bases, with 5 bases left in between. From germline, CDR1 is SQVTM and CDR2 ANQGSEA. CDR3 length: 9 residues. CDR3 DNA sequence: TGCAGCGTCGCGGATGAGCAGTTCTTC. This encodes CSVADEQFF.